The 24 T cell receptor beta chains reported below all come from one sample, sequenced in a study of graft-versus-host responses after intestinal transplantation. Libraries were prepared by immunoSEQ multiplex PCR; TCRdb keeps only in-frame clonotypes and omits some of them. The sample lists about 59,000 clones, around 93% occurring once. Their cognate antigens are unknown. The sample consisted of unstimulated CD4+ T cells sorted from spleen or lymph node cells, taken before transplant. The receptors here all came from a human donor who was the organ donor for an intestinal transplant.

Only one count was recorded for this clone. The V and J genes are TRBV10-3 and TRBJ2-1, with 10 bases fitting TRBD2. This CDR3 is 15 amino acids long. Germline V CDR1 and CDR2: ENHRY, SYGVKD. Losses at the gene ends were 4 bases for V and 9 bases for J; bases not matched to a gene: 9. CDR3: CAISGGGLAVPEQFF. The CDR3 DNA reads TGTGCCATCAGTGGAGGTGGACTAGCGGTCCCTGAGCAGTTCTTC.

The CDR3 sequence is CASSLGGGSYNEQFF. The DNA of the CDR3 is TGTGCCAGCAGCTTAGGCGGGGGGTCCTACAATGAGCAGTTCTTC. The rearrangement uses TRBV7-2 and TRBJ2-1; 8 bases align to TRBD2. J lost 1 base, V lost 1 base, and 0 bases had no gene match. The length of the CDR3 is 15 residues. The germline V gene encodes CDR1 SGHTA and CDR2 FQGNSA.

The chain recombines TRBV11-2 with TRBJ2-5, with 7 bases identical to TRBD2. The CDR3 sequence is 16 residues long. Germline trimming cut 5 bases from V and 4 bases from J; bases unmatched to any gene: 13. Germline lookup yields CDR1 SGHAT and CDR2 FQNNGV. Here the CDR3 reads CASSPPGSGASETQYF. In nucleotides, the CDR3 is TGTGCCAGCAGCCCCCCGGGGAGCGGGGCGTCAGAGACCCAGTACTTC.

This chain joins TRBV30 and TRBJ2-7; no reliable D call. This CDR3 comprises 15 residues. Trimming took off 1 base at V and 2 bases at J, with 15 bases between the two ends. The germline CDR1 and CDR2 sequences are GTSNPN and SVGIG (reference sequence). In nucleotides, the CDR3 is TGTGCCTGGAGTGCCCAGCACGGGCTCGCCTACGAGCAGTACTTC. Protein sequence: CAWSAQHGLAYEQYF.

V is TRBV7-9 and J is TRBJ2-7; D call uncertain. Between the trimmed V and J ends, which lost 4 bases and 2 bases, there was a span of 6 bases. Germline CDR1 and CDR2: SEHNR and FQNEAQ (reference sequence). The CDR3 contains 12 residues. CDR3 sequence reads: CASSSSAYEQYF. The CDR3 DNA is TGTGCCAGCAGCTCCTCGGCCTACGAGCAGTACTTC.

The chain links TRBV11-2 to TRBJ1-5, with 8 bases aligning to TRBD1. The closer fit of TRBJ2-3 to the DNA end suggests the J call may be wrong. The CDR3 sequence is 15 residues long. Germline V gives CDR1 SGHAT, CDR2 FQNNGV. CDR3 sequence reads: CASSLVAGGGQPQYF. The CDR3 DNA follows: TGTGCCAGCAGCTTAGTGGCAGGGGGCGGTCAGCCCCAGTATTTT.

The chain is built from TRBV27 and TRBJ2-3; 7 bases match TRBD2. Germline CDR1 reads MNHEY; CDR2 reads SMNVEV (reference sequence). This CDR3 has 15 residues. The J segment lost 3 bases and the V segment lost 3 bases, leaving 6 bases of the junction unmatched. The CDR3 region is CASSFIRGGTDTQYF. As DNA, the CDR3 is TGTGCCAGCAGTTTTATCCGCGGGGGAACAGATACGCAGTATTTT.

The chain links TRBV27 to TRBJ1-5, with D possibly TRBD1 on 5 matching bases. CDR1 MNHEY and CDR2 SMNVEV come from the germline V gene (reference sequence). The CDR3 consists of 15 residues. The V end was cut by 5 bases, the J end by 4 bases, with 15 bases between. The CDR3 loop reads CASSPGTAGNQPQHF. CDR3 nucleotides: TGTGCCAGCAGTCCCGGGACGGCCGGGAATCAGCCCCAGCATTTT.

The chain uses TRBV19 and TRBJ2-5; TRBD1 matches 8 bases. V shed 2 bases, J shed 2 bases, and the junction held 4 bases outside the gene matches. Germline V gives CDR1 LNHDA, CDR2 SQIVND (reference sequence). The CDR3 has 15 residues. Here the CDR3 DNA reads TGTGCCAGTAGTATACAGGGGGCCCAACAAGAGACCCAGTACTTC. Its translation is CASSIQGAQQETQYF.

The chain links TRBV11-2 to TRBJ1-6; TRBD1 aligns across 10 bases. Losses at the gene ends were 5 bases for V and 0 bases for J; bases not matched to a gene: 7. Germline lookup yields CDR1 SGHAT and CDR2 FQNNGV. This CDR3 spans 18 amino acids. The CDR3 sequence is CASSPRTGGGSYNSPLHF. Here the CDR3 DNA reads TGTGCCAGCAGCCCCAGGACAGGGGGGGGCTCCTATAATTCACCCCTCCACTTT.

The chain carries TRBV19 and TRBJ2-7; no firm D call. This CDR3 has 15 amino acids. Germline V gives CDR1 LNHDA, CDR2 SQIVND (reference sequence). The V end was cut by 5 bases, the J end by 0 bases, with 14 bases between. The DNA for the CDR3 is TGTGCCAGTAGTGCAACTTCAGGTAGCTCCTACGAGCAGTACTTC. As protein: CASSATSGSSYEQYF.

The chain combines TRBV20-1 with TRBJ2-3, with D uncertain. V lost 6 bases to trimming and J lost 3 bases, with 7 bases between them. There are 11 residues in the CDR3. Germline V gene sequence: CDR1 DFQATT, CDR2 SNEGSKA (reference sequence). The CDR3 spells CSALSTDTQYF. CDR3 bases: TGCAGTGCCCTAAGTACAGATACGCAGTATTTT.

The CDR3: CASRRLAGRNEQFF. DNA of the CDR3: TGTGCCAGCAGAAGACTAGCGGGGAGAAATGAGCAGTTCTTC. J is TRBJ2-1 and V is TRBV2, with 11 bases matching TRBD2. The J segment lost 7 bases and the V segment lost 6 bases, leaving 5 bases of the junction unmatched. This CDR3 is 14 amino acids long. Germline lookup yields CDR1 SNHLY and CDR2 FYNNEI.

The CDR3 is CASSAWKASYTQYF. CDR3 coding DNA: TGTGCCAGCAGCGCGTGGAAGGCCTCGTATACGCAGTATTTT. The J gene is TRBJ2-3, the V gene TRBV9; unclear D gene. From germline, CDR1 is SGDLS and CDR2 YYNGEE. V dropped 3 bases and J dropped 7 bases, with 15 bases sitting between them. The length of the CDR3 is 14 residues.

This clone has only one observation. The gene calls are TRBV5-6 and TRBJ2-5; 12 bases match TRBD2. Germline values: CDR1 SGHDT, CDR2 YYEEEE. The CDR3 is made up of 15 amino acids. The V segment lost 0 bases and the J segment 3 bases; nucleotides outside the gene matches: 0. As DNA, the CDR3 is TGTGCCAGCAGCTTGGGGACTAGCGGGGAAGAGACCCAGTACTTC. Protein product: CASSLGTSGEETQYF.

V usage is TRBV7-2 and J usage is TRBJ1-5; D unclear. The V and J ends lost 1 base and 5 bases respectively, with 6 bases between them. Germline V lookup: CDR1 SGHTA, CDR2 FQGNSA. The CDR3 is 13 amino acids. The CDR3 nucleotides read TGTGCCAGCAGCTTAGAACGTGATCAGCCCCAGCATTTT. It codes for CASSLERDQPQHF.

V is TRBV19 and J is TRBJ1-3; no clear D gene. The CDR3 totals 10 residues. Trimming cost V 9 bases and J 3 bases, with 3 bases left between them. In germline, CDR1 is LNHDA, CDR2 SQIVND (reference sequence). In DNA form, the CDR3 reads TGTGCCAGCCGTGGAAACACCATATATTTT. The encoded protein is CASRGNTIYF.

V is TRBV14 and J is TRBJ2-2; 8 nucleotides align to TRBD1. CDR1 and CDR2 (germline): SGHDN, FVKESK. With V trimmed by 8 bases and J by 6 bases, 8 bases remained unmatched. The CDR3 is 14 residues long. In nucleotides, the CDR3 is TGTGCCAGCTACCGAGACAGGGGTGCCGGGGAGCTGTTTTTT. It specifies CASYRDRGAGELFF.

This clone showed up just a few times. The CDR3 region is CASSLRGETQYF. The CDR3 DNA follows: TGTGCCAGCAGCCTCCGAGGGGAGACCCAGTACTTC. The chain carries TRBV21-1 and TRBJ2-5; TRBD2 is the table's D call, not checked against the DNA. TRBV21-1 is a recognized pseudogene. CDR3 length equals 12 residues.

The chain carries TRBV11-3 and TRBJ1-1; D gene unclear. Germline-derived CDR1 and CDR2 are SGHNT and YENEEA. V gave up 5 bases and J gave up 5 bases, with 27 bases separating them. The CDR3 sequence is 18 residues long. The chain's CDR3 is CASSPTWFGHRWLTEAFF. For the CDR3, the DNA is TGTGCCAGCAGCCCGACCTGGTTCGGGCATAGATGGCTTACTGAAGCTTTCTTT.

A single count supports this clone. This rearrangement joins TRBV7-9 to TRBJ1-3; TRBD1 aligns across 8 bases. CDR1 is SEHNR and CDR2 is FQNEAQ in the germline V gene (reference sequence). The CDR3 covers 15 residues. After removal of 0 bases from V and 3 bases from J, the junction contained 1 base not matched to a gene. CDR3 protein: CASSLAGTGGNTIYF. Written as DNA, the CDR3 is TGTGCCAGCAGCTTAGCGGGGACAGGTGGAAACACCATATATTTT.

In DNA, the CDR3 is TGTGCCAGCAGCCCAGGCGGGGAACCTCGAAGCTCCTACGAGCAGTACTTC. It specifies CASSPGGEPRSSYEQYF. The chain links TRBV5-4 to TRBJ2-5, with D possibly matching TRBD2 (6 bases). The better agreement between TRBJ2-7 and the DNA end casts doubt on the J call. Germline CDR1 SGHNT, CDR2 YYREEE (reference sequence). The CDR3 runs 17 residues.

This clone was observed a single time. The chain has TRBV15 and TRBJ1-4; 12 bases map to TRBD1. CDR1 is LNHNV and CDR2 is YYDKDF in the germline V gene (reference sequence). V gave up 3 bases and J gave up 8 bases; unmatched junction bases: 4. The CDR3 loop spans 15 amino acids. CDR3 in DNA: TGTGCCACCAGCAGGGACGGGACAGGGGGCGAAAAACTGTTTTTT. Translated, it gives CATSRDGTGGEKLFF.

The chain is built from TRBV28 and TRBJ2-5; tentative D call: TRBD1 (6 bases). Near its end, the DNA agrees better with TRBJ2-7, so the J call may be wrong. From germline, CDR1 is MDHEN and CDR2 SYDVKM. This CDR3 is 16 amino acids long. The CDR3 loop is CASSLQGPLLGTEQYF. The CDR3 nucleotides are TGTGCCAGCAGTTTACAGGGGCCGTTGTTAGGAACCGAGCAGTACTTC.